This is a list of T cell receptor beta chains from one sample in a study of blood T cell repertoires in COVID-19. Only in-frame clones appear in the TCRdb table, and some are missing; sequencing was by immunoSEQ multiplex PCR. Here the sample spans 300,000 to 400,000 clones, around 87% being singletons. Sequences were obtained from peripheral blood. The receptors derive from a woman aged 50 to 60 who had recovered from COVID-19. Each CDR3 is given without its conserved first and last residue. Each record gives: V gene, clone size, CDR3 protein. Clone size is stated in some rows and not others, as once, few, many or a class when expanded.

v_call: TRBV28; clone_size: few; cdr3_aa: ASSLGAGYQPQH
v_call: TRBV19; clone_size: -; cdr3_aa: ASSISSGGNEQF
v_call: TRBV5-5; clone_size: -; cdr3_aa: ASNLNPAGAYNEQF
v_call: TRBV6-5; clone_size: -; cdr3_aa: ASSYSWGQDYGYT
v_call: TRBV2; clone_size: once; cdr3_aa: ASSVLREQF
v_call: TRBV5-1; clone_size: -; cdr3_aa: ASSSFDTAGYT
v_call: TRBV5-1; clone_size: -; cdr3_aa: ASSFGQDRVGTEAF
v_call: TRBV28; clone_size: -; cdr3_aa: ASSFSPGQSTDTQY
v_call: TRBV10-2; clone_size: -; cdr3_aa: ASSDERGGLITQY
v_call: TRBV7-2; clone_size: -; cdr3_aa: ASSLARDTYYGYT
v_call: TRBV28; clone_size: -; cdr3_aa: ASPPGVENTEAF
v_call: TRBV28; clone_size: -; cdr3_aa: ASRGQLLYLQPQH
v_call: TRBV4-1; clone_size: -; cdr3_aa: ASSQVGLGTGELF
v_call: TRBV11-1; clone_size: -; cdr3_aa: ASSAIPGQGNEQF
v_call: TRBV19; clone_size: -; cdr3_aa: ASSIKSAGDTQY
v_call: TRBV5-6; clone_size: -; cdr3_aa: ASSPPGRDIQY
v_call: TRBV3-1/TRBV3-2; clone_size: once; cdr3_aa: ASRLAGGSYEQY
v_call: TRBV7-2; clone_size: -; cdr3_aa: ASSNTWTLYSYGYT
v_call: TRBV19; clone_size: -; cdr3_aa: ASIDGGRGNQPQH
v_call: TRBV3-1/TRBV3-2; clone_size: once; cdr3_aa: ASSRSTGLRIGYT
v_call: TRBV6-5; clone_size: -; cdr3_aa: ASRALNTGELF
v_call: TRBV7-2; clone_size: -; cdr3_aa: ASSLVGLHSPLH